The 31 T cell receptor beta chains presented below share a single source sample, sequenced in a study of PD-1 blockade in classical Hodgkin lymphoma. There was relapse after autologous stem cell transplantation in every patient, and there was variation in brentuximab vedotin exposure. Sequenced by immunoSEQ multiplex PCR; TCRdb stores in-frame clones only, minus some. The sample contains 17,000 or so clones, about 80% of which appear only once. The input for sequencing was peripheral blood mononuclear cells (PBMCs), taken at baseline. Every receptor here comes from a human donor with classical Hodgkin lymphoma.

V usage is TRBV7-2 and J usage is TRBJ2-5; 8 positions agree with TRBD1. This CDR3 is 14 amino acids long. Germline CDR1 and CDR2: SGHTA and FQGNSA. The junction had 4 bases not matched to a gene; V was cut back by 4 bases and J by 3 bases. The CDR3 nucleotides read TGTGCCAGCAGCTCCGGACAGGGTGAAGAGACCCAGTACTTC. Protein sequence: CASSSGQGEETQYF.

By share of the sample, this clone is medium-sized. This chain links TRBV10-2 with TRBJ1-2, with D perhaps TRBD1 (5 bases). The CDR3 totals 13 residues. Germline V lookup: CDR1 WSHSY, CDR2 SAAADI. Trimming took 8 bases from V and 4 from J, leaving 14 bases between them. The CDR3 DNA is TGCGCCAGCCTCGAGGGGCTAAGCTATGGCTACACCTTC. Protein product: CASLEGLSYGYTF.

The chain uses TRBV27 and TRBJ2-2; D possibly corresponds to TRBD2 (5 bases). V lost 3 bases to trimming and J lost 3 bases, with 11 bases between them. The CDR3 covers 15 residues. CDR1 is MNHEY and CDR2 is SMNVEV in the germline V gene (reference sequence). The chain's CDR3 is CASSFTGIYTGELFF. In DNA form, the CDR3 reads TGTGCCAGCAGTTTCACCGGGATCTACACCGGGGAGCTGTTTTTT.

This clone was seen only a few times. This sequence joins TRBV6-4 and TRBJ2-7; the D is unclear. Trimming took 7 bases from V and 6 from J, leaving 7 bases between them. There are 10 residues in the CDR3. The germline CDR1 and CDR2 sequences are MRHNA and SNTAGT. The chain's CDR3 is CASIPGEQYF. CDR3 DNA sequence: TGTGCCAGCATTCCAGGCGAGCAGTACTTC.

The chain uses TRBV7-9 and TRBJ2-1, with D perhaps matching TRBD2 (7 bases). This CDR3 region has 15 residues. Germline CDR1 SEHNR, CDR2 FQNEAQ (reference sequence). V dropped 3 bases and J dropped 5 bases, with 14 bases sitting between them. The CDR3 DNA reads as TGTGCCAGCAGCTTGGACGGGGGGCCCAACAATGAGCAGTTCTTC. It specifies CASSLDGGPNNEQFF. The variable domain in full, completed from reference TRBV7-9 and TRBJ2-1, reads DTGVSQNPRHKITKRGQNVTFRCDPISEHNRLYWYRQTLGQGPEFLTYFQNEAQLEKSRLLSDRFSAERPKGSFSTLEIQRTEQGDSAMYLCASSLDGGPNNEQFFGPGTRLTVL.

This clone is medium-sized. The rearrangement uses TRBV18 and TRBJ2-1; 7 bases align to TRBD2. V lost 1 base to trimming and J lost 8 bases; unmatched junction nucleotides: 5. Per the germline V gene, CDR1 is KGHSH and CDR2 is LQKENI. The CDR3 contains 14 residues. CDR3 sequence: CASSPLAGRDEQFF. The CDR3 nucleotides are TGTGCCAGCTCACCACTGGCGGGGAGGGATGAGCAGTTCTTC.

The J gene is TRBJ1-5, the V gene TRBV30, with unresolved D. The CDR3 has 16 amino acids. Deletions cut 3 bases from V and 0 bases from J, with 15 bases between. CDR1 is GTSNPN, CDR2 SVGIG, per germline (reference sequence). The chain's CDR3 is CAWSPPWRDSNQPQHF. The CDR3 nucleotides are TGTGCCTGGAGCCCCCCCTGGAGGGATAGCAATCAGCCCCAGCATTTT. Full variable domain (outside the CDR3, taken from reference TRBV30 and TRBJ1-5): SQTIHQWPATLVQPVGSPLSLECTVEGTSNPNLYWYRQAAGRGLQLLFYSVGIGQISSEVPQNLSASRPQDRQFILSSKKLLLSDSGFYLCAWSPPWRDSNQPQHFGDGTRLSIL.

As concerns this clone: The junction departs from germline at one end; a sequencing error may be responsible. This rearrangement joins TRBV7-8 to TRBJ2-2; 9 nucleotides line up with TRBD2. The CDR3 loop spans 14 amino acids. Germline-derived CDR1 and CDR2 are SGHVS and FQNEAQ. The CDR3 reads CASQRTSEHRGAVF. The CDR3, as DNA: TGTGCCAGCCAAAGGACTAGCGAACACCGGGGAGCTGTTTTT.

This clone was counted between two and nine times. CDR3 loop: CASSLHGAGETQYF. In nucleotides, the CDR3 is TGTGCCAGCAGTCTTCATGGGGCGGGGGAGACCCAGTACTTC. The chain employs TRBV7-9 and TRBJ2-5; D may be TRBD2 (6 bases). The CDR3 runs 14 residues. The germline CDR1 and CDR2 sequences are SEHNR and FQNEAQ (reference sequence). The V end was cut by 6 bases, the J end by 5 bases, with 16 bases between.

There are a few counts of this clone. The chain carries TRBV28 and TRBJ2-7, with D possibly matching TRBD1 (6 bases). Deletions cut 7 bases from V and 3 bases from J, with 13 bases between. The CDR3 runs to 13 residues. Per the germline V gene, CDR1 is MDHEN and CDR2 is SYDVKM. The DNA of the CDR3 is TGTGCCAGCACCCACAGGGAAAGCTACGAGCAGTACTTC. Translated: CASTHRESYEQYF.

This clone was seen only a few times. V and J are TRBV28 and TRBJ2-7; weak D call: TRBD2 (6 bases). The CDR3 is made up of 14 amino acids. CDR1 is MDHEN and CDR2 is SYDVKM in the germline V gene. Between the trimmed V and J ends, which lost 8 bases and 1 base, there was a span of 15 bases. CDR3: CASWDQAGSYEQYF. In DNA form, the CDR3 reads TGTGCCAGCTGGGACCAGGCGGGATCCTACGAGCAGTACTTC.

The chain uses TRBV20-1 and TRBJ2-1; the D is unclear. CDR3 length: 11 amino acids. Trimming left V 1 base short and J 7 bases short, with 5 bases between. In germline, CDR1 is DFQATT, CDR2 SNEGSKA (reference sequence). DNA for the CDR3: TGCAGTGCTAGAGGAGTAAATGAGCAGTTCTTC. Residues: CSARGVNEQFF.

The CDR3 DNA reads as TGTGCCAGCAGTTTAATGACAGGTTCTTCTCATGGCTACACCTTC. Its translation is CASSLMTGSSHGYTF. This rearrangement joins TRBV2 to TRBJ1-2; perhaps TRBD1 as D (6 bases). Germline V lookup: CDR1 SNHLY, CDR2 FYNNEI. Trimming took off 5 bases at V and 6 bases at J, with 19 bases between the two ends. This CDR3 has 15 amino acids.

This rearrangement joins TRBV10-3 to TRBJ2-2; TRBD1 matches 8 bases. This CDR3 contains 15 residues. Germline lookup yields CDR1 ENHRY and CDR2 SYGVKD. V gave up 6 bases and J gave up 5 bases; unmatched junction bases: 8. CDR3 DNA sequence: TGTGCCATCAGGACAGGGGCCGAAGGGACCGGGGAGCTGTTTTTT. It is translated as CAIRTGAEGTGELFF.

The V gene is TRBV28, the J gene TRBJ2-1; 10 positions match TRBD1. CDR1 and CDR2 (germline): MDHEN, SYDVKM. The V gene end was trimmed by 5 bases and the J gene end by 7 bases; junction bases not matched to a gene: 11. CDR3 length equals 16 residues. The CDR3 coding sequence is TGTGCCAGCAGTCCTTGGGGGACAGGGGTGAGGAATGAGCAGTTCTTC. Protein: CASSPWGTGVRNEQFF.

This clone has a handful of counts. The chain links TRBV5-4 to TRBJ2-7, with D possibly being TRBD1 (6 bases). The CDR3 is made up of 12 amino acids. V gave up 4 bases and J gave up 2 bases, with 7 bases separating them. The germline CDR1 and CDR2 sequences are SGHNT and YYREEE (reference sequence). The DNA of the CDR3 is TGTGCCAGCAGCGGGGACACCTACGAGCAGTACTTC. As protein: CASSGDTYEQYF. Full variable domain (outside the CDR3, taken from reference TRBV5-4 and TRBJ2-7): ETGVTQSPTHLIKTRGQQVTLRCSSQSGHNTVSWYQQALGQGPQFIFQYYREEENGRGNFPPRFSGLQFPNYSSELNVNALELDDSALYLCASSGDTYEQYFGPGTRLTVT.

V and J are TRBV6-5 and TRBJ2-1, with 8 bases lining up with TRBD2. The CDR3 is 15 residues long. The J segment lost 7 bases and the V segment lost 4 bases, leaving 9 bases of the junction unmatched. Germline V gene sequence: CDR1 MNHEY, CDR2 SVGAGI. CDR3 sequence reads: CASSLAGREGNEQFF. In DNA, the CDR3 is TGTGCCAGCAGTTTGGCGGGACGGGAGGGTAATGAGCAGTTCTTC.

This clone was seen a handful of times. The chain recombines TRBV2 with TRBJ1-2; possible D gene TRBD1, 5 bases. The CDR3 extends over 17 amino acids. CDR1 is SNHLY and CDR2 is FYNNEI in the germline V gene. Trimming cost V 7 bases and J 0 bases, with 21 bases left between them. The CDR3 region has the DNA TGTGCCAGCAAGCTGGGGGGGGTAGGGGCGGCTAACTATGGCTACACCTTC. Protein: CASKLGGVGAANYGYTF.

The V call is TRBV6-1, the J call TRBJ2-2, with D perhaps matching TRBD1 (6 bases). Germline V CDR1 and CDR2: MNHNS, SASEGT. V was clipped by 4 bases and J by 5 bases, with 11 bases between them. The CDR3 has 14 residues. CDR3 protein: CASSGAGVTGELFF. CDR3 nucleotide sequence: TGTGCCAGCAGTGGGGCAGGGGTGACCGGGGAGCTGTTTTTT.

The chain uses TRBV7-8 and TRBJ1-1; D call uncertain. The germline V and J ends were trimmed by 2 bases and 4 bases, with 8 bases remaining between them. Germline V lookup: CDR1 SGHVS, CDR2 FQNEAQ. This CDR3 has 13 amino acids. CDR3 amino acids: CASSLTKGTEAFF. CDR3 nucleotides: TGTGCCAGCAGCTTAACAAAAGGCACTGAAGCTTTCTTT. The full variable domain, completed using reference TRBV7-8 and TRBJ1-1, is GAGVSQSPRYKVAKRGQDVALRCDPISGHVSLFWYQQALGQGPEFLTYFQNEAQLDKSGLPSDRFFAERPEGSVSTLKIQRTQQEDSAVYLCASSLTKGTEAFFGQGTRLTVV.

The chain combines TRBV20-1 with TRBJ2-7, with D unclear. The V gene lost 0 bases and the J gene lost 6 bases, with 6 bases spanning the gap. CDR1 DFQATT and CDR2 SNEGSKA come from the germline V gene (reference sequence). The CDR3 has 11 residues. CDR3 protein: CSAREMFEQYF. DNA for the CDR3: TGCAGTGCTAGAGAGATGTTCGAGCAGTACTTC.

Written as DNA, the CDR3 is TGTGCCAGCAGTTTATCCCCTTCGGCGGGGGGGTCAGATACGCAGTATTTT. Its translation is CASSLSPSAGGSDTQYF. The chain joins TRBV28 to TRBJ2-3, with TRBD2 matching 9 bases. The CDR3 contains 17 residues. Per germline, CDR1 MDHEN and CDR2 SYDVKM. Trimming cost V 1 base and J 4 bases; bases outside gene matches: 9.

This clone has just a few counts. The chain links TRBV5-1 to TRBJ2-7; D gene uncertain. CDR1 and CDR2 (germline): SGHRS, YFSETQ. Trimming pared 3 bases from V and 1 base from J, leaving 11 bases between. CDR3 length: 14 residues. CDR3 loop: CASSWVTASYEQYF. The CDR3 DNA reads TGCGCCAGCAGCTGGGTGACGGCTTCCTACGAGCAGTACTTC.

The chain links TRBV30 to TRBJ2-7, with D possibly matching TRBD2 (6 bases). Trimming removed 0 bases from V and 3 bases from J, with 12 bases in between. The CDR3 covers 14 residues. Germline assignment: CDR1 GTSNPN and CDR2 SVGIG (reference sequence). The CDR3 DNA follows: TGTGCCTGGAGTGTAGGGACTGGAGACTACGAGCAGTACTTC. Translating it yields CAWSVGTGDYEQYF.

The J gene is TRBJ1-5, the V gene TRBV28; tentatively, D is TRBD1 (6 bases). The CDR3 has 16 residues. Per germline, CDR1 MDHEN and CDR2 SYDVKM. The V gene lost 7 bases and the J gene lost 3 bases, with 19 bases spanning the gap. CDR3 sequence: CASTPGDILFNQPQHF. CDR3 nucleotides: TGTGCCAGCACCCCTGGGGACATTCTCTTCAATCAGCCCCAGCATTTT. The full variable domain, rest sourced from reference TRBV28 and TRBJ1-5, is DVKVTQSSRYLVKRTGEKVFLECVQDMDHENMFWYRQDPGLGLRLIYFSYDVKMKEKGDIPEGYSVSREKKERFSLILESASTNQTSMYLCASTPGDILFNQPQHFGDGTRLSIL.

This clone counts as medium-sized. V gene TRBV5-1 combines with J gene TRBJ1-5; D is ambiguous. V lost 1 base and J lost 2, with 13 bases in between. The CDR3 covers 16 residues. Germline assignment: CDR1 SGHRS and CDR2 YFSETQ. The CDR3 protein is CASSLYGPAGNQPQHF. The CDR3 DNA reads as TGCGCCAGCAGCTTGTATGGGCCTGCGGGCAATCAGCCCCAGCATTTT.

The V gene is TRBV2, the J gene TRBJ2-1; 7 positions agree with TRBD2. The V segment lost 8 bases and the J segment 3 bases; nucleotides outside the gene matches: 7. Germline CDR1 SNHLY, CDR2 FYNNEI. There are 14 residues in the CDR3. CDR3 sequence reads: CASLVGEGYNEQFF. The CDR3 nucleotides are TGTGCCAGCCTGGTGGGGGAGGGCTACAATGAGCAGTTCTTC.

V usage is TRBV15 and J usage is TRBJ1-1; D is possibly TRBD1 (5 bases). The germline CDR1 and CDR2 sequences are LNHNV and YYDKDF (reference sequence). The CDR3 runs to 14 residues. Between the trimmed V and J ends, which lost 1 base and 4 bases, there was a span of 10 bases. CDR3 nucleotides: TGTGCCACCAGCAGAGTTCAGGGAGGCACTGAAGCTTTCTTT. This codes for CATSRVQGGTEAFF.

This chain joins TRBV27 and TRBJ1-5; D is ambiguous. Per the germline V gene, CDR1 is MNHEY and CDR2 is SMNVEV (reference sequence). The V gene lost 5 bases and the J gene lost 3 bases, with 8 bases spanning the gap. The CDR3 runs to 13 residues. For the CDR3, the DNA is TGTGCCAGCAGTGTAGGGCTCAATCAGCCCCAGCATTTT. It yields the protein CASSVGLNQPQHF.

The rearrangement links TRBV30 to TRBJ2-1, with D possibly TRBD2 on 6 matching bases. The CDR3 runs 16 residues. V was clipped by 0 bases and J by 4 bases, with 16 bases between them. Germline CDR1 GTSNPN, CDR2 SVGIG (reference sequence). CDR3 amino acids: CAWSVRSSGVYNEQFF. The CDR3 DNA sequence: TGTGCCTGGAGTGTACGCAGTAGCGGCGTTTACAATGAGCAGTTCTTC.

This chain joins TRBV15 and TRBJ2-1; D may correspond to TRBD1 or TRBD2 (6 bases each). Looked up from germline, CDR1 is LNHNV and CDR2 is YYDKDF (reference sequence). V lost 10 bases and J 1 base, leaving 17 bases between the germline ends. The length of the CDR3 is 15 residues. CDR3 nucleotide sequence: TGTGCCATTTCCCCCGGGGGCTGGTCCTACAATGAGCAGTTCTTC. Protein product: CAISPGGWSYNEQFF. Together with reference TRBV15 and TRBJ2-1, the CDR3 gives the full variable domain: DAMVIQNPRYQVTQFGKPVTLSCSQTLNHNVMYWYQQKSSQAPKLLFHYYDKDFNNEADTPDNFQSRRPNTSFCFLDIRSPGLGDTAMYLCAISPGGWSYNEQFFGPGTRLTVL.